Listed below are T cell receptor beta chains from one sample, sequenced in a study of Graves' ophthalmopathy and Graves' hyperthyroidism. TCRdb fed the multiplex PCR reads into MiXCR, producing one record per CDR3 protein. Of under 350,000 distinct CDR3 sequences in the sample, about a sixth are singletons; the top ten hold roughly an eighth. The sample was peripheral blood. Source of these receptors: an adult man with Graves' ophthalmopathy. The CDR3 runs from the conserved cysteine through the conserved F or W. D genes are given only for firm matches. Size values are once, few and many counts, or a class for expanded clones, and some rows have none.

D gene	clone size	V gene	J gene	CDR3 protein	CDR3 DNA
TRBD2	many	TRBV11-1	TRBJ2-7	CASSLGLAGGGSSYEQYF	TGTGCCAGCAGCCTAGGACTAGCGGGAGGGGGCAGCTCCTACGAGCAGTACTTC
-	-	TRBV12-3/TRBV12-4	TRBJ1-2	CASSAQGRGYTF	TGTGCCAGCAGTGCACAGGGCCGTGGCTACACCTTC
-	many	TRBV6-5	TRBJ2-5	CASSWSPRETQYF	TGTGCCAGCAGTTGGAGTCCGAGGGAGACCCAGTACTTC
TRBD1	many	TRBV12-3/TRBV12-4	TRBJ1-5	CASSRRDRSYQPQHF	TGTGCCAGCAGTCGCCGGGACAGGAGTTATCAGCCCCAGCATTTT
-	many	TRBV30	TRBJ2-4	CAWSVHLEHIQYF	TGTGCCTGGAGTGTACATTTGGAACACATTCAGTACTTC
TRBD1	many	TRBV5-1	TRBJ1-1	CASSAPGQGASEAFF	TGCGCCAGCAGCGCACCGGGACAGGGGGCTTCTGAAGCTTTCTTT
TRBD1	-	TRBV28	TRBJ2-7	CASSATGKYEQYF	TGTGCCAGCAGTGCGACAGGGAAATACGAGCAGTACTTC
TRBD1	many	TRBV7-9	TRBJ2-7	CASSTADRSYEQYF	TGTGCCAGCAGCACCGCGGACAGGTCCTACGAGCAGTACTTC
TRBD1	many	TRBV29-1	TRBJ2-2	CSGGQGAGELFF	TGCAGCGGCGGACAGGGGGCCGGGGAGCTGTTTTTT
TRBD1	many	TRBV28	TRBJ1-2	CASSSGQTYSNYGYTF	TGTGCCAGCAGCTCGGGACAGACCTATTCTAACTATGGCTACACCTTC
-	many	TRBV4-2	TRBJ2-7	CASSQGWGYEQYF	TGTGCCAGCAGCCAAGGGTGGGGCTACGAGCAGTACTTC
-	many	TRBV12-3/TRBV12-4	TRBJ2-6	CASTRQSGANVLTF	TGTGCCAGCACCCGACAATCTGGGGCCAACGTCCTGACTTTC
-	many	TRBV20-1	TRBJ2-5	CSLDRGTQETQYF	TGCAGTTTAGACCGGGGTACACAAGAGACCCAGTACTTC
-	many	TRBV4-1	TRBJ1-1	CASSQVTGWDTEAFF	TGCGCCAGCAGCCAAGTAACAGGGTGGGACACTGAAGCTTTCTTT
-	many	TRBV6-1	TRBJ2-4	CASSERGSGNIQYF	TGTGCCAGCAGTGAAAGGGGTAGCGGAAACATTCAGTACTTC
-	many	TRBV27	TRBJ1-2	CASSSAQRGGYTF	TGTGCCAGCAGTTCCGCACAGCGCGGGGGCTACACCTTC
-	many	TRBV6-1	TRBJ2-1	CASSKLGGSYNEQFF	TGTGCCAGCAGCAAACTAGGGGGCTCCTACAATGAGCAGTTCTTC
TRBD2	-	TRBV5-1	TRBJ2-7	CDSSGEGLTVYEQYF	TGCGACAGCAGTGGGGAGGGACTTACGGTCTACGAGCAGTACTTC
TRBD1	many	TRBV29-1	TRBJ1-2	CSGGQLDGYTF	TGCAGCGGGGGACAGCTCGATGGCTACACCTTC
TRBD2	many	TRBV9	TRBJ2-2	CASSPRLAGGPIGELFF	TGTGCCAGCAGCCCCCGTTTAGCGGGGGGGCCTATCGGGGAGCTGTTTTTT
-	many	TRBV30	TRBJ1-1	CAWSVMTEAFF	TGTGCCTGGAGTGTTATGACAGAGGCTTTCTTT
-	many	TRBV20-1	TRBJ1-6	CSARDSDRGASPLHF	TGCAGTGCTAGAGATTCTGACAGAGGGGCTTCACCCCTCCACTTT
TRBD1	many	TRBV28	TRBJ1-5	CASRPTGARRQPQHF	TGTGCCAGCAGACCTACAGGGGCGCGTCGACAGCCCCAGCATTTT
-	many	TRBV12-3/TRBV12-4	TRBJ1-3	CASSADGRSGNTIYF	TGTGCCAGCAGTGCGGACGGGCGCTCTGGAAACACCATATATTTT
TRBD1	many	TRBV20-1	TRBJ1-1	CSARDIRTGVRAFF	TGCAGTGCTAGAGACATAAGGACAGGGGTGAGAGCTTTCTTT
TRBD2	many	TRBV12-3/TRBV12-4	TRBJ2-7	CASKGSGSYEQYF	TGTGCCAGCAAGGGTAGCGGGAGCTACGAGCAGTACTTC
-	many	TRBV27	TRBJ2-7	CASSLSTPISYEQYF	TGTGCCAGCAGTTTATCGACACCGATCTCCTACGAGCAGTACTTC
-	many	TRBV3-1	TRBJ2-7	CASSQGLTGFEQYF	TGTGCCAGCAGCCAAGGCTTAACAGGGTTCGAGCAGTACTTC
-	many	TRBV10-3	TRBJ2-5	CAISEVNPQETQYF	TGTGCCATCAGTGAGGTTAACCCCCAAGAGACCCAGTACTTC